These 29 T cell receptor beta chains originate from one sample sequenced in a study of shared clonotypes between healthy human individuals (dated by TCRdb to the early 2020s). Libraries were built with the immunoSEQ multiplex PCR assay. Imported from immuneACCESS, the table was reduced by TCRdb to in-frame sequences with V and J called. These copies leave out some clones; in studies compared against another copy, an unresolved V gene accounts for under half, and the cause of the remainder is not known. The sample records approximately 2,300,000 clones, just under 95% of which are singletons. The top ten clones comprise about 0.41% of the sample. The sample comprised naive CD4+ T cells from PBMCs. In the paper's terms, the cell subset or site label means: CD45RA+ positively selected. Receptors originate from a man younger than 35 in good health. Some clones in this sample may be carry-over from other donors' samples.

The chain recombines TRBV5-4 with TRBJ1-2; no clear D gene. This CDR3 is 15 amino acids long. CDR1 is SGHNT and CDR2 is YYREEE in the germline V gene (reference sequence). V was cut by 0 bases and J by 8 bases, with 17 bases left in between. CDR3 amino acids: CASSLVAGGNQGYTF. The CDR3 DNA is TGTGCCAGCAGCTTGGTCGCGGGAGGGAATCAAGGCTACACCTTC.

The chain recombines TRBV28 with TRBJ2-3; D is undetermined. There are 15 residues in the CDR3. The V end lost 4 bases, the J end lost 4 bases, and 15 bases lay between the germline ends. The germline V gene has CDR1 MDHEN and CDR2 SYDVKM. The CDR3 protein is CASSWRRRGADTQYF. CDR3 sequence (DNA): TGTGCCAGCAGTTGGCGACGGAGAGGCGCAGATACGCAGTATTTT.

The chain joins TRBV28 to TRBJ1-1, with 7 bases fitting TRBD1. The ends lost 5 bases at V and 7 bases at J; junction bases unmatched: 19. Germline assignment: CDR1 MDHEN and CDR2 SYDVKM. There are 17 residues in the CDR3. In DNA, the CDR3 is TGTGCCAGCAGTCCGTTTATCGAGGCAAGGGGGCTCGGTGAAGCTTTCTTT. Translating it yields CASSPFIEARGLGEAFF.

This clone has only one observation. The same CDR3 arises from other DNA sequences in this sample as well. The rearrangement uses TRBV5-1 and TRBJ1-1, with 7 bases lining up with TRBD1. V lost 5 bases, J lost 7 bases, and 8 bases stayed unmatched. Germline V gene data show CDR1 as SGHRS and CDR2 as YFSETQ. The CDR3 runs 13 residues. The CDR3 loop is CASSLGGRGEAFF. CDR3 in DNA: TGCGCCAGCAGTCTAGGGGGCCGGGGTGAAGCTTTCTTT.

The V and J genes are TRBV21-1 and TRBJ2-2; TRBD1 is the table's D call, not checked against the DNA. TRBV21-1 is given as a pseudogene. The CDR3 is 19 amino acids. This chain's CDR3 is CASSKDRGPPYGNTGELFF. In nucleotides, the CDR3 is TGTGCCAGCAGCAAAGACAGGGGACCTCCTTATGGGAACACCGGGGAGCTGTTTTTT.

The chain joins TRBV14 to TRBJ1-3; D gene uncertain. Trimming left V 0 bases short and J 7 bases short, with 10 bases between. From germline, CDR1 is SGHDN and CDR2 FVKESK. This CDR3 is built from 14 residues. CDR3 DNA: TGTGCCAGCAGCCAAGACCGGGGATGGAACACCATATATTTT. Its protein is CASSQDRGWNTIYF.

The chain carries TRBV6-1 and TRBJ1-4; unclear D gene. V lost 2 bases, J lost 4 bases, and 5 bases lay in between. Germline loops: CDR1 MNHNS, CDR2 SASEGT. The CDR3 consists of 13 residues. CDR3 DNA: TGTGCCAGCAGTGAAAGGAGTAATGAAAAACTGTTTTTT. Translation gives CASSERSNEKLFF.

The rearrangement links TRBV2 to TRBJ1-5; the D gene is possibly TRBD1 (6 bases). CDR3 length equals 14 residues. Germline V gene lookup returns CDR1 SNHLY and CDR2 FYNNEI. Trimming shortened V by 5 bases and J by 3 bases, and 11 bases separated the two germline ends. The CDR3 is CASSQQGLNQPQHF. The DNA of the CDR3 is TGTGCCAGCAGTCAACAGGGCCTCAATCAGCCCCAGCATTTT.

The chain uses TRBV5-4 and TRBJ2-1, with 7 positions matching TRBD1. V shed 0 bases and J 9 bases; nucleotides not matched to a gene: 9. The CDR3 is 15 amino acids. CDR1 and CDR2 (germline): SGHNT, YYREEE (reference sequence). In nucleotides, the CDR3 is TGTGCCAGCAGCTTGGGAGCAGGGGGTGCGGGTGAGCAGTTCTTC. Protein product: CASSLGAGGAGEQFF.

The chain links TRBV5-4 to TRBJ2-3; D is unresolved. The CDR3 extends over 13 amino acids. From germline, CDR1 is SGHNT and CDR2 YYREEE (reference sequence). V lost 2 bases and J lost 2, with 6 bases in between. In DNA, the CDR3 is TGTGCCAGCAGCTTCGTGGACACAGATACGCAGTATTTT. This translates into CASSFVDTDTQYF. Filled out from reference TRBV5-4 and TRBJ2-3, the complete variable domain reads ETGVTQSPTHLIKTRGQQVTLRCSSQSGHNTVSWYQQALGQGPQFIFQYYREEENGRGNFPPRFSGLQFPNYSSELNVNALELDDSALYLCASSFVDTDTQYFGPGTRLTVL.

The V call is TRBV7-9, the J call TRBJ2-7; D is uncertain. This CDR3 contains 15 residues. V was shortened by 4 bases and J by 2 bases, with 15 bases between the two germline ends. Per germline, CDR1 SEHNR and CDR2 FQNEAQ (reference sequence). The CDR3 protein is CASSSFPGRTYEQYF. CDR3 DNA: TGTGCCAGCAGCTCCTTCCCTGGACGAACCTACGAGCAGTACTTC. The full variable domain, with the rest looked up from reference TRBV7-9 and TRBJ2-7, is DTGVSQNPRHKITKRGQNVTFRCDPISEHNRLYWYRQTLGQGPEFLTYFQNEAQLEKSRLLSDRFSAERPKGSFSTLEIQRTEQGDSAMYLCASSSFPGRTYEQYFGPGTRLTVT.

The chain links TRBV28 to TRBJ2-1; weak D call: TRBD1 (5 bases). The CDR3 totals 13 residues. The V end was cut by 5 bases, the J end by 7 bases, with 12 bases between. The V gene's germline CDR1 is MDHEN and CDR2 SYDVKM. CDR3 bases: TGTGCCAGCAGTCCCCACAGGCAGAATGAGCAGTTCTTC. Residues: CASSPHRQNEQFF.

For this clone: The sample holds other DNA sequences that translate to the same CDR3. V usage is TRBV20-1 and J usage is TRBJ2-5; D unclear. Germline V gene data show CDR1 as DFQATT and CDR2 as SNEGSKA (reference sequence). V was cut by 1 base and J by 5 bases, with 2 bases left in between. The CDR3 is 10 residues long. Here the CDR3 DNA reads TGCAGTGCTAGAGTGGAGACCCAGTACTTC. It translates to CSARVETQYF.

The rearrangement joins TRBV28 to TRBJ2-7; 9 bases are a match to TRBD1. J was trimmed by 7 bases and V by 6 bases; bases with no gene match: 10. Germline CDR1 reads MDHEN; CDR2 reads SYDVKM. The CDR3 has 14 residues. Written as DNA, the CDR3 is TGTGCCAGCAGACCGGGACAGGGTGTATATGAGCAGTACTTC. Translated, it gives CASRPGQGVYEQYF. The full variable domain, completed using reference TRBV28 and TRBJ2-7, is DVKVTQSSRYLVKRTGEKVFLECVQDMDHENMFWYRQDPGLGLRLIYFSYDVKMKEKGDIPEGYSVSREKKERFSLILESASTNQTSMYLCASRPGQGVYEQYFGPGTRLTVT.

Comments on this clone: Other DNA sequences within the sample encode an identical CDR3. The CDR3 sequence: CASSLAGGAGQPQHF. For the CDR3, the DNA is TGTGCCAGCAGCTTAGCAGGGGGCGCCGGTCAGCCCCAGCATTTT. The rearrangement joins TRBV7-9 to TRBJ1-5; 7 bases are shared with TRBD1. This CDR3 comprises 15 residues. The germline V gene has CDR1 SEHNR and CDR2 FQNEAQ (reference sequence). V was pared by 0 bases and J by 6 bases, with 5 bases of the junction left unmatched.

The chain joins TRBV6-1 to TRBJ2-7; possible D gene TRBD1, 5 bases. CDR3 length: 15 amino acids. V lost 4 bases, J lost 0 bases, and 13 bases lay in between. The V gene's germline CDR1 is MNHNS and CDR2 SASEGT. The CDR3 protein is CASSGAQGYSYEQYF. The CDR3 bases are TGTGCCAGCAGTGGCGCGCAGGGATACTCCTACGAGCAGTACTTC.

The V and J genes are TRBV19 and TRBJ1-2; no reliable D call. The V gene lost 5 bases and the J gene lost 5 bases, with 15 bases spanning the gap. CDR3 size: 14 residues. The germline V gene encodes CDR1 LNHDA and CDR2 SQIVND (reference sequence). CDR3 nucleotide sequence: TGTGCCAGTAGTCCCCCTCACAGATCTTATGGCTACACCTTC. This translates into CASSPPHRSYGYTF.

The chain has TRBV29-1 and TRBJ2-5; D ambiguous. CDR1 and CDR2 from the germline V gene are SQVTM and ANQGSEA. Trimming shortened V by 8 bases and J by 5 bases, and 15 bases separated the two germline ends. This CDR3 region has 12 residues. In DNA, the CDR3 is TGCAGCCCACTCGGCCCCGGGGAGACCCAGTACTTC. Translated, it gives CSPLGPGETQYF.

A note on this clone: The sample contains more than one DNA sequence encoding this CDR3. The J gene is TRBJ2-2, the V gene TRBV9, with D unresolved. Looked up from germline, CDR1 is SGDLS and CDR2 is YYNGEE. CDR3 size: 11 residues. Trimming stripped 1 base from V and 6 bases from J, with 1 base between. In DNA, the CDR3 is TGTGCCAGCAGCGTATCCGGGGAGCTGTTTTTT. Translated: CASSVSGELFF.

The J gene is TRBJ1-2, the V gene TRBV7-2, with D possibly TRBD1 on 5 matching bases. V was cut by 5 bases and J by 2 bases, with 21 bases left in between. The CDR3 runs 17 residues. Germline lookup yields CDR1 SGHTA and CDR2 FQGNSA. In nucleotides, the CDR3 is TGTGCCAGCAGCGAGAACCCCGGCGGGGGGGGAAACTATGGCTACACCTTC. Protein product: CASSENPGGGGNYGYTF.

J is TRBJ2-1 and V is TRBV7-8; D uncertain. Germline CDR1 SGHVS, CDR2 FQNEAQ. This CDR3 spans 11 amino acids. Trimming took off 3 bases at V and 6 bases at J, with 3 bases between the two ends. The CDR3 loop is CASSLSNEQFF. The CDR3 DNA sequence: TGTGCCAGCAGCTTGAGCAATGAGCAGTTCTTC.

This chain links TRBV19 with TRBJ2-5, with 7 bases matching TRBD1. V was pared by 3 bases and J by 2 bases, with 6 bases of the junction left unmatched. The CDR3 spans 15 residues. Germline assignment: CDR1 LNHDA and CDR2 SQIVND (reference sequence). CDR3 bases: TGTGCCAGTAGTATGGGGACAGTAGTTCAAGAGACCCAGTACTTC. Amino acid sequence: CASSMGTVVQETQYF.

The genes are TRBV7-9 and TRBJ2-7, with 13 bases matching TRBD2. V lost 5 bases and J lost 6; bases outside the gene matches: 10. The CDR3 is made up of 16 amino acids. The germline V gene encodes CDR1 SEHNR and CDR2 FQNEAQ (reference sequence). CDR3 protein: CASSPSGTSGISEQYF. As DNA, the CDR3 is TGTGCCAGCAGCCCCAGCGGGACTAGCGGGATATCCGAGCAGTACTTC.

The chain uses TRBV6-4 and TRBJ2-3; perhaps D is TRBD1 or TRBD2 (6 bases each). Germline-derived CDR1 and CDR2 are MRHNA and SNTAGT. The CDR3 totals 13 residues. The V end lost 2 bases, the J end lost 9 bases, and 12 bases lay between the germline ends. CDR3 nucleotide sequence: TGTGCCAGCAGTGACGAGGTAGGGGGGACGCAGTATTTT. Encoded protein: CASSDEVGGTQYF.

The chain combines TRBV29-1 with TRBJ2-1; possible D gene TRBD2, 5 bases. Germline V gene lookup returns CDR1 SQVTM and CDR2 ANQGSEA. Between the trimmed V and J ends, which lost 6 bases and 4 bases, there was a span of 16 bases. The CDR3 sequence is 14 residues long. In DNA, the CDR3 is TGCAGCGTGGACGGAGGAATCCTGTACAATGAGCAGTTCTTC. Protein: CSVDGGILYNEQFF.

DNA of the CDR3: TGTGCCAGCAGTTATCTCCCTTCTGGAAACACCATATATTTT. This encodes CASSYLPSGNTIYF. The chain recombines TRBV6-5 with TRBJ1-3; no reliable D call. V was trimmed by 3 bases and J by 1 base, leaving 7 bases between them. This CDR3 comprises 14 residues. CDR1 is MNHEY and CDR2 is SVGAGI in the germline V gene.

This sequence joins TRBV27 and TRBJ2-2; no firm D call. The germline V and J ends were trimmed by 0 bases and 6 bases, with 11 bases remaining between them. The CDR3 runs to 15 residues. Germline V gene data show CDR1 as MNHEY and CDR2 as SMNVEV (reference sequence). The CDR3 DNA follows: TGTGCCAGCAGTTTATCGGGGTTGTGGTCCGGGGAGCTGTTTTTT. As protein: CASSLSGLWSGELFF.

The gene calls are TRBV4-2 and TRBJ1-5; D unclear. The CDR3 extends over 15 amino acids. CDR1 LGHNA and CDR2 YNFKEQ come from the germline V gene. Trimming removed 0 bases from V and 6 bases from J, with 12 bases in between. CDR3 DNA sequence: TGTGCCAGCAGCCAAGACAAGCTGGGTAGTCAGCCCCAGCATTTT. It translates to CASSQDKLGSQPQHF.

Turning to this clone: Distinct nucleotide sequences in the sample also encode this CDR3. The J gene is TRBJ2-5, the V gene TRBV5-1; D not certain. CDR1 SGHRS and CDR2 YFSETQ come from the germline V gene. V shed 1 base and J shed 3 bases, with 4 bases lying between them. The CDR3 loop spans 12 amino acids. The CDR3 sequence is CASSLSEETQYF. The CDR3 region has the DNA TGCGCCAGCAGCTTGAGCGAAGAGACCCAGTACTTC.